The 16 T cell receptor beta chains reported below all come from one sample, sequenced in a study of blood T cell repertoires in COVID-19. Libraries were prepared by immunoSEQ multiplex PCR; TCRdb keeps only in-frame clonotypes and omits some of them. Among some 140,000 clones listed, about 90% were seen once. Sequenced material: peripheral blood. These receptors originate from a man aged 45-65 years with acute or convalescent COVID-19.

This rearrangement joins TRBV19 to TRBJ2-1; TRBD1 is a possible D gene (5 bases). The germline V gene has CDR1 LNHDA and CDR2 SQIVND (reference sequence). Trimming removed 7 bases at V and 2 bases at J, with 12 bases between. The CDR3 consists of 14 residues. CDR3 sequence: CASNRLGAYNEQFF. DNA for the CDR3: TGTGCCAGTAATAGGCTAGGGGCCTACAATGAGCAGTTCTTC. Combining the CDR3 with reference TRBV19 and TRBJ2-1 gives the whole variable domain DGGITQSPKYLFRKEGQNVTLSCEQNLNHDAMYWYRQDPGQGLRLIYYSQIVNDFQKGDIAEGYSVSREKKESFPLTVTSAQKNPTAFYLCASNRLGAYNEQFFGPGTRLTVL.

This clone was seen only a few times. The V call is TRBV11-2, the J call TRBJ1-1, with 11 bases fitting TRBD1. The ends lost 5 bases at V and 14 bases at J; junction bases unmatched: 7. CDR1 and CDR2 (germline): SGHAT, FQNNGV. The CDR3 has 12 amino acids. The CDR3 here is CASSIRDRGRFF. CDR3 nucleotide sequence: TGTGCCAGCAGCATACGGGACAGGGGGAGATTCTTT.

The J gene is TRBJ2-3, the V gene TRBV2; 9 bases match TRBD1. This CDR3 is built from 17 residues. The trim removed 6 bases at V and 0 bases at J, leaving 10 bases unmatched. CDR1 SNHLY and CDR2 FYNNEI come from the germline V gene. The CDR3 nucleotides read TGTGCCAGCAGGACGGACTACGGACAGGGGAGCACAGATACGCAGTATTTT. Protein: CASRTDYGQGSTDTQYF.

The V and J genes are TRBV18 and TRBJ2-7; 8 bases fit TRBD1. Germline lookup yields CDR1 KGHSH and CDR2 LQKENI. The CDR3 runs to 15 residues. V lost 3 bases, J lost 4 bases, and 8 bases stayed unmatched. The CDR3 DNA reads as TGTGCCAGCTCACCCGGGACAGGTAGGTATTACGAGCAGTACGTC. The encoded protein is CASSPGTGRYYEQYV.

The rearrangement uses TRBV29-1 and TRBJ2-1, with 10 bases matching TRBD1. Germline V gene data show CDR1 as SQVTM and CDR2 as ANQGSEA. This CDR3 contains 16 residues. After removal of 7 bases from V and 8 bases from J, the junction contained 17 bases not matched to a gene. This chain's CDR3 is CSGTGGGQGTYDEQFF. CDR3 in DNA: TGCAGCGGAACCGGAGGGGGACAGGGGACGTACGATGAGCAGTTCTTC.

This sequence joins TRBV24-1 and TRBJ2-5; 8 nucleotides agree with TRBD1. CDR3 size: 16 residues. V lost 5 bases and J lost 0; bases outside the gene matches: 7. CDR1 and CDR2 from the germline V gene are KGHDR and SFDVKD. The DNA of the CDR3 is TGTGCCACCAGTGGTGAACTGACAGGGGACCAAGAGACCCAGTACTTC. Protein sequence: CATSGELTGDQETQYF.

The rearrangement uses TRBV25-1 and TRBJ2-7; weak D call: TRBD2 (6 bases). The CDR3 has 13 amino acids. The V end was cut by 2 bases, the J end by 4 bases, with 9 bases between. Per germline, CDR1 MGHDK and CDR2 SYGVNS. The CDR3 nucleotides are TGTGCCAGCAGTGAAAGCGGAGGGTACGAGCAGTACGTC. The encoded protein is CASSESGGYEQYV.

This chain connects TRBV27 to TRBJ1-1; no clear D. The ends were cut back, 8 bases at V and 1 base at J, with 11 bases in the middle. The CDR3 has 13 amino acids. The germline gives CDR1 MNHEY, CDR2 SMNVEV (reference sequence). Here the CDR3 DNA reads TGTGCCAGCTCCACTCGGGGGAACACTGAAGCTTTCTTT. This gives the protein CASSTRGNTEAFF.

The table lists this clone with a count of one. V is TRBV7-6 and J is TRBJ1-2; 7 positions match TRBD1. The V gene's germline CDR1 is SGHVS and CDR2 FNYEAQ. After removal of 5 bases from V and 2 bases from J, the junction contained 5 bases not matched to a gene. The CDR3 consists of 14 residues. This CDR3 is CASSEGAGNYGYTF. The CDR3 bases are TGTGCCAGCAGCGAGGGGGCCGGGAACTATGGCTACACCTTC.

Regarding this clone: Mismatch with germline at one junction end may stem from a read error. The DNA of the CDR3 is TGTGCCAGCAGCCAAGGGACAGCCCTGTCCTTC. It is translated as CASSQGTALSF. V usage is TRBV28 and J usage is TRBJ2-3; 7 nucleotides line up with TRBD1. Germline V gene sequence: CDR1 MDHEN, CDR2 SYDVKM. This CDR3 has 11 amino acids.

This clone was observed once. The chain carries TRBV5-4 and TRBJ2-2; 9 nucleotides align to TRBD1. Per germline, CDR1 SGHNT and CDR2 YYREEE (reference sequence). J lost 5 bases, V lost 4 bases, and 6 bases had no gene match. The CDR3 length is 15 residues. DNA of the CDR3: TGTGCCAGCAGCCCCGGGACAGGGATGACCGGGGAGCTGTTTTTT. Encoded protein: CASSPGTGMTGELFF.

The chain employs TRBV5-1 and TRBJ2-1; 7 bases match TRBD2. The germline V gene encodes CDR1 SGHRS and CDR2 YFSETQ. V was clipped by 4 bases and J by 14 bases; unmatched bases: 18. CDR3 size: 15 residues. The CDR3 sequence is CASSPLEDPGTTKFF. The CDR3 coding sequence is TGCGCCAGCAGCCCGTTAGAAGATCCCGGGACTACTAAGTTCTTC.

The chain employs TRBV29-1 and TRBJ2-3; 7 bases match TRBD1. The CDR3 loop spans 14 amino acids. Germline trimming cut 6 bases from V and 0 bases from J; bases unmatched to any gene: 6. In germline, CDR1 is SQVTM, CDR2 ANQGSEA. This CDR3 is CSVQRTGSTDTQYF. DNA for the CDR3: TGCAGCGTGCAACGGACAGGAAGCACAGATACGCAGTATTTT.

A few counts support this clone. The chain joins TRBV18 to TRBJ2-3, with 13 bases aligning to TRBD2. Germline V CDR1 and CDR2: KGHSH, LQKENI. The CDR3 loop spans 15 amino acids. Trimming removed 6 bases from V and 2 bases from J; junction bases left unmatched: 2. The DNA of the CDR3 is TGTGCCAGCTCCGGACTAGCGGGAGACACAGATACGCAGTATTTT. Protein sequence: CASSGLAGDTDTQYF.

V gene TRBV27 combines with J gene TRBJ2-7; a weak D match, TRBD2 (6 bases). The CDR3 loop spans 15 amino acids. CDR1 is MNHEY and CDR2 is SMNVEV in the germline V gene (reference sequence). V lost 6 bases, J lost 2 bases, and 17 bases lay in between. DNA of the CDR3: TGTGCCAGCAGCCCTCCGGGACTGGAGACCTACGAGCAGTACTTC. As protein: CASSPPGLETYEQYF.

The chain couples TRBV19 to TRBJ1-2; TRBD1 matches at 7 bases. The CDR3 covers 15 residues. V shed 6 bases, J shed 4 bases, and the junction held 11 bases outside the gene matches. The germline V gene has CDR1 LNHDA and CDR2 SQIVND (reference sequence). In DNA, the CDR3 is TGTGCCAGTAGCCAAGGACAGGAATTTGTCTATGGCTACACCTTC. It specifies CASSQGQEFVYGYTF.